These 8 T cell receptor beta chains were all obtained from the same sample, sequenced in a study of blood T cell repertoires in COVID-19. Using immunoSEQ multiplex PCR, the repertoire was profiled, and TCRdb retains in-frame clones only, with some absent. The repertoire includes 50,000 or so clones, approximately 80% of them detected once, and about 20% sits in the top ten. Sequenced input: peripheral blood. The receptor source for this set is a human donor with active or convalescent COVID-19. The donor label of this sample is uncertain.

V and J are TRBV5-5 and TRBJ2-7, with D hard to call. CDR1 is SGHKS and CDR2 is YYEKEE in the germline V gene (reference sequence). This CDR3 has 14 amino acids. V was trimmed by 0 bases and J by 2 bases, leaving 9 bases between them. DNA for the CDR3: TGTGCCAGCAGCTTGGACGACACGCCCTACGAGCAGTACTTC. It translates to CASSLDDTPYEQYF.

V and J are TRBV9 and TRBJ1-1; 7 bases map to TRBD1. Germline V gene data show CDR1 as SGDLS and CDR2 as YYNGEE. The CDR3 covers 14 residues. Losses at the gene ends were 2 bases for V and 2 bases for J; bases not matched to a gene: 3. This CDR3 reads CASSVTGSNTEAFF. CDR3 bases: TGTGCCAGCAGCGTGACAGGGTCAAACACTGAAGCTTTCTTT.

This chain joins TRBV4-3 and TRBJ1-2; 9 bases agree with TRBD1. The germline V gene encodes CDR1 LGHNA and CDR2 YSLEER. The CDR3 extends over 16 amino acids. The V and J ends lost 1 base and 4 bases, in that order; junction bases with no gene match: 7. The chain's CDR3 is CASSQAYRGRGYGYTF. The DNA of the CDR3 is TGCGCCAGCAGCCAAGCCTACAGGGGGCGAGGCTATGGCTACACCTTC.

This clone was found once. The chain combines TRBV21-1 with TRBJ2-2; the table assigns TRBD2, which was not confirmed against the DNA. TRBV21-1 is labeled a pseudogene. This CDR3 has 18 residues. CDR3 amino acids: CASSKDRKSGRGTGELFF. The DNA for the CDR3 is TGTGCCAGCAGCAAAGATAGGAAGAGCGGGAGAGGCACCGGGGAGCTGTTTTTT.

This chain connects TRBV18 to TRBJ2-3; D uncertain. Trimming took off 3 bases at V and 6 bases at J, with 10 bases between the two ends. This CDR3 contains 13 residues. Per germline, CDR1 KGHSH and CDR2 LQKENI. CDR3 region: CASSPTEADTQYF. The CDR3 bases are TGTGCCAGCTCACCGACTGAGGCCGATACGCAGTATTTT.

The chain is built from TRBV6-5 and TRBJ1-3; 7 nucleotides agree with TRBD1. Germline V CDR1 and CDR2: MNHEY, SVGAGI. The CDR3 extends over 15 amino acids. V shed 0 bases, J shed 2 bases, and the junction held 1 base outside the gene matches. The CDR3 spells CASSYSTGPGNTIYF. The CDR3 DNA reads as TGTGCCAGCAGTTACTCGACAGGGCCTGGAAACACCATATATTTT.

The chain recombines TRBV19 with TRBJ2-7; TRBD1 aligns across 7 bases. CDR3 size: 18 residues. CDR1 and CDR2 (germline): LNHDA, SQIVND (reference sequence). V trimming: 5 bases; J trimming: 0 bases; junction bases outside the gene matches: 16. For the CDR3, the DNA is TGTGCCAGTAGTTGGGCGGCAGGGGGACGATTGCTCTCCTACGAGCAGTACTTC. Protein product: CASSWAAGGRLLSYEQYF. Full variable domain (remainder filled in from reference TRBV19 and TRBJ2-7): DGGITQSPKYLFRKEGQNVTLSCEQNLNHDAMYWYRQDPGQGLRLIYYSQIVNDFQKGDIAEGYSVSREKKESFPLTVTSAQKNPTAFYLCASSWAAGGRLLSYEQYFGPGTRLTVT.

This clone was found a few times. The rearrangement links TRBV10-2 to TRBJ2-2; tentatively, D is TRBD2 (5 bases). The germline V and J ends were trimmed by 8 bases and 7 bases, with 5 bases remaining between them. The CDR3 consists of 10 residues. CDR1 is WSHSY, CDR2 SAAADI, per germline. The CDR3 loop reads CASGSGELFF. As DNA, the CDR3 is TGCGCCAGCGGGAGCGGGGAGCTGTTTTTT.